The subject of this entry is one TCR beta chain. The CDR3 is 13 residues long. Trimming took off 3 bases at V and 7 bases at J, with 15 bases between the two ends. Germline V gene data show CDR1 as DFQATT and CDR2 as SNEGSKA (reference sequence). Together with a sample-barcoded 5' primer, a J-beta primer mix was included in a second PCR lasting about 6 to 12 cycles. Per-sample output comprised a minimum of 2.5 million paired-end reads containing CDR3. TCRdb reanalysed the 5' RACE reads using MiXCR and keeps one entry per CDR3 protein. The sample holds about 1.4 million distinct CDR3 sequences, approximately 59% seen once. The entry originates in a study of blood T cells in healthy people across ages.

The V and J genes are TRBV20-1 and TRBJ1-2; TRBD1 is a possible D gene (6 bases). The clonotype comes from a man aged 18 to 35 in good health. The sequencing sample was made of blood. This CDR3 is CSARGGGEAGYTF. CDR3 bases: TGCAGTGCTAGGGGAGGGGGTGAAGCTGGCTACACCTTC.